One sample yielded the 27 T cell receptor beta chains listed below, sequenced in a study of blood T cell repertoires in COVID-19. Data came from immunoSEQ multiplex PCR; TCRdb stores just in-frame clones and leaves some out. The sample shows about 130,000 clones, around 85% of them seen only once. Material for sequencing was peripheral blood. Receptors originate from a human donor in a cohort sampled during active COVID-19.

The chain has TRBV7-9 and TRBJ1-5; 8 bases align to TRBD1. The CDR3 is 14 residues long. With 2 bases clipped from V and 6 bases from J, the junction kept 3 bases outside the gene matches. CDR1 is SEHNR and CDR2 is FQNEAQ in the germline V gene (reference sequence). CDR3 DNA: TGTGCCAGCAGCTTATCAGGGGGCGGTCAGCCCCAGCATTTT. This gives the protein CASSLSGGGQPQHF.

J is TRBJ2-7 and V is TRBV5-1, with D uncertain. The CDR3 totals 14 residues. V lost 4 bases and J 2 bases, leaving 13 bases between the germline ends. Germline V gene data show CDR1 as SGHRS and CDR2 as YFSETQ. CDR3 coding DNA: TGCGCCAGCAGCCTATCAACCTCCACCTACGAGCAGTACTTC. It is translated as CASSLSTSTYEQYF.

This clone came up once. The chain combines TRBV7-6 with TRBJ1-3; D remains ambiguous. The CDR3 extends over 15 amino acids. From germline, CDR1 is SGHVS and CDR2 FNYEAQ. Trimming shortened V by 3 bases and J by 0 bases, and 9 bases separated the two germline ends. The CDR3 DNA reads TGTGCCAGCAGCTTGCGGATGAGCTCTGGAAACACCATATATTTT. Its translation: CASSLRMSSGNTIYF.

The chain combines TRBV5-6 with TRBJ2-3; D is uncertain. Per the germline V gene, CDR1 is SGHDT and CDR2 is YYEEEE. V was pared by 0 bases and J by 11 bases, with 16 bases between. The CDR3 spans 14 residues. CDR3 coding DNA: TGTGCCAGCAGCTTGGGACTTTCGAATGATGAGCAGTATTTT. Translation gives CASSLGLSNDEQYF. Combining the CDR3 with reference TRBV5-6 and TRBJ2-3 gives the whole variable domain DAGVTQSPTHLIKTRGQQVTLRCSPKSGHDTVSWYQQALGQGPQFIFQYYEEEERQRGNFPDRFSGHQFPNYSSELNVNALLLGDSALYLCASSLGLSNDEQYFGPGTRLTVL.

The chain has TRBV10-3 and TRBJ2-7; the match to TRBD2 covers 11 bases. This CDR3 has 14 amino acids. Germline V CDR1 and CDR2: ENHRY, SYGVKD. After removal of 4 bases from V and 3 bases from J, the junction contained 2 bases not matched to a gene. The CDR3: CAISGTSGGYEQYF. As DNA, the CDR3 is TGTGCCATCAGTGGCACTAGCGGGGGCTACGAGCAGTACTTC.

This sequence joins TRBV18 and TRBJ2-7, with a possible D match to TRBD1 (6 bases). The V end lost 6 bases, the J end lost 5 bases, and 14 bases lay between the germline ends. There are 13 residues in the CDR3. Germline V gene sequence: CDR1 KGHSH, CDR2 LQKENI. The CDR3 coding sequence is TGTGCCAGCTCTCAGCGACAGGTCGACGAGCAGTACGTC. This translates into CASSQRQVDEQYV.

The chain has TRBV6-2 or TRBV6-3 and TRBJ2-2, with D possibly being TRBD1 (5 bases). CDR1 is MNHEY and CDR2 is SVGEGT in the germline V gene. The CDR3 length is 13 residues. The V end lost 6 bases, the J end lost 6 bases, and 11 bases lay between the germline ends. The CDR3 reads CASSKTGSGELFF. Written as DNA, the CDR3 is TGTGCCAGCAGCAAAACAGGCTCCGGGGAGCTGTTTTTT.

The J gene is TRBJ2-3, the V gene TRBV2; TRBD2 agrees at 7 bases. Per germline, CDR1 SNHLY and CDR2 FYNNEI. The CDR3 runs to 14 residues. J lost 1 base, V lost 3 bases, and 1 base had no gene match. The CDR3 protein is CASSDAGGTDTQYF. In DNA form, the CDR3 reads TGTGCCAGCAGTGACGCGGGAGGCACAGATACGCAGTATTTT.

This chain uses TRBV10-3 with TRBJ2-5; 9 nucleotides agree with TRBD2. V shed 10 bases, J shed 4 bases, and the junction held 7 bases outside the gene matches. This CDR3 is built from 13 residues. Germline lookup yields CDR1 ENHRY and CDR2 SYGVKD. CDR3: CATALLAGETQYF. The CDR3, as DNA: TGTGCCACCGCTTTACTAGCGGGAGAGACCCAGTACTTC.

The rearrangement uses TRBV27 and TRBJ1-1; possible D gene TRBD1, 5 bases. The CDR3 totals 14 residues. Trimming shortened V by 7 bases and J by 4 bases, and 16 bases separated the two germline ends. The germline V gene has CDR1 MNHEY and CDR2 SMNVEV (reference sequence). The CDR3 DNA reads TGTGCCAGCACCCTACTGGCCGGGGGCACTGAAGCTTTCTTT. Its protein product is CASTLLAGGTEAFF.

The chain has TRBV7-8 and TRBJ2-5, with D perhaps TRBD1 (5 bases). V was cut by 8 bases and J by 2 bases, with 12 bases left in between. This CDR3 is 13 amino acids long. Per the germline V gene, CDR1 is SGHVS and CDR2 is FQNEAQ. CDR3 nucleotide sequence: TGTGCCAGCCTACAGGAGTTACAAGAGACCCAGTACTTC. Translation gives CASLQELQETQYF.

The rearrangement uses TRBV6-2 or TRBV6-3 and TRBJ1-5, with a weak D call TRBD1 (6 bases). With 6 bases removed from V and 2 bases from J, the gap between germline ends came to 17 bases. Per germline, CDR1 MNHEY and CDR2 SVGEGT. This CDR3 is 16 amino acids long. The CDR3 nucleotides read TGTGCCAGCAGCCAGACAACAGGGATCGGCAATCAGCCCCAGCATTTT. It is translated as CASSQTTGIGNQPQHF.

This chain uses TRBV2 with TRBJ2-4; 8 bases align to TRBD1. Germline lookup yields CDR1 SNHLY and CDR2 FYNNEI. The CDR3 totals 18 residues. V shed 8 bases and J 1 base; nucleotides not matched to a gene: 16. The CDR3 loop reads CASLSGQGVEWAKNIQYF. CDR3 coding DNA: TGTGCCAGCCTCAGCGGACAGGGTGTAGAATGGGCCAAAAACATTCAGTACTTC.

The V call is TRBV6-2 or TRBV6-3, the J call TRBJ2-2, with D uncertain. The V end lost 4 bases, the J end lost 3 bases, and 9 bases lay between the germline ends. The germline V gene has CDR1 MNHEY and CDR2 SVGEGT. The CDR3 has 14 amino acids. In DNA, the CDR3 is TGTGCCAGCAGTTTTACAGATTACACCGGGGAGCTGTTTTTT. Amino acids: CASSFTDYTGELFF.

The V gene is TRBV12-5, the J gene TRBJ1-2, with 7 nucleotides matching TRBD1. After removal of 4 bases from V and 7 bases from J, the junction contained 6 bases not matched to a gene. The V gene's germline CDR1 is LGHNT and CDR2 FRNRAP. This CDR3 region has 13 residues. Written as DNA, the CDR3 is TGTGCTAGTGGTTCGGGACAGCGAGTTGGCTACACCTTC. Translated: CASGSGQRVGYTF.

CDR3 region: CASSFRERVSPLHF. The CDR3 DNA reads TGTGCCAGCAGCTTTCGAGAACGCGTTTCACCCCTCCACTTT. V is TRBV7-9 and J is TRBJ1-6; D not certain. The CDR3 consists of 14 residues. The V end lost 3 bases, the J end lost 9 bases, and 12 bases lay between the germline ends. CDR1 and CDR2 from the germline V gene are SEHNR and FQNEAQ (reference sequence).

For the CDR3, the DNA is TGTGCCAGCAGCTACGGGACACGTTCCTACGAGCAGTACTTC. Protein: CASSYGTRSYEQYF. V gene TRBV11-1 combines with J gene TRBJ2-7, with D possibly being TRBD1 (6 bases). The germline V and J ends were trimmed by 4 bases and 1 base, with 11 bases remaining between them. The CDR3 length is 14 residues. The germline CDR1 and CDR2 sequences are SGHAT and FQDESV (reference sequence). Drawing the rest from reference TRBV11-1 and TRBJ2-7, the complete variable domain is EAEVAQSPRYKITEKSQAVAFWCDPISGHATLYWYRQILGQGPELLVQFQDESVVDDSQLPKDRFSAERLKGVDSTLKIQPAELGDSAMYLCASSYGTRSYEQYFGPGTRLTVT.

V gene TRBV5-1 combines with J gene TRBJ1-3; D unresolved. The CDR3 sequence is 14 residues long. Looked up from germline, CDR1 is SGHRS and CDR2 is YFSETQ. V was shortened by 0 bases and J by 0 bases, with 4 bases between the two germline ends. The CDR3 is CASSLDSSGNTIYF. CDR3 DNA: TGCGCCAGCAGCTTGGACAGCTCTGGAAACACCATATATTTT.

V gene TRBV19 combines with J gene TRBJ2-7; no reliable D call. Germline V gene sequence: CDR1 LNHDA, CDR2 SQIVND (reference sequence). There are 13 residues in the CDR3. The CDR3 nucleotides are TGTGGTCCCGGCGAACAGCACTCCTACGAGCAGTACGTC. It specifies CGPGEQHSYEQYV.

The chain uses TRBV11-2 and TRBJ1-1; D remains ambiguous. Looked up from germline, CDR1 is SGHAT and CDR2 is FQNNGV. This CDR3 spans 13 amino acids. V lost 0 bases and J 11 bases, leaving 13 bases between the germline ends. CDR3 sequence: CASSLERAIKAFF. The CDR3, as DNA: TGTGCCAGCAGCTTAGAGAGGGCTATTAAGGCTTTCTTT.

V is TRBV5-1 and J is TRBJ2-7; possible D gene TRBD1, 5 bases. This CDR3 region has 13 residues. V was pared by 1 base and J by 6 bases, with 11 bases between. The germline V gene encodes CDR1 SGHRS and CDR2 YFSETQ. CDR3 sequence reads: CASSLFPGLEQYF. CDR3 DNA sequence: TGCGCCAGCAGCTTGTTCCCAGGGCTCGAGCAGTACTTC. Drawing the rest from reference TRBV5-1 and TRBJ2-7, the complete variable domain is KAGVTQTPRYLIKTRGQQVTLSCSPISGHRSVSWYQQTPGQGLQFLFEYFSETQRNKGNFPGRFSGRQFSNSRSEMNVSTLELGDSALYLCASSLFPGLEQYFGPGTRLTVT.

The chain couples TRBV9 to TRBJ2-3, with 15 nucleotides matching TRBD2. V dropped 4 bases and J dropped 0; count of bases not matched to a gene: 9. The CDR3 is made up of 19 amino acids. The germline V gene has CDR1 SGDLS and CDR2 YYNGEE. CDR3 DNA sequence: TGTGCCAGCAGCCCCCGAGGGACTAGCGGGGGGTCTAGCACAGATACGCAGTATTTT. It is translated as CASSPRGTSGGSSTDTQYF.

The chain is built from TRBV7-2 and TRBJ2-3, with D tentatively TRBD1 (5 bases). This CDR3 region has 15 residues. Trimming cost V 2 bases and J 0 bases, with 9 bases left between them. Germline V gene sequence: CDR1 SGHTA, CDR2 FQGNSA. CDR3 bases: TGTGCCAGCAGCTTATGGGGCGGTAGCACAGATACGCAGTATTTT. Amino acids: CASSLWGGSTDTQYF.

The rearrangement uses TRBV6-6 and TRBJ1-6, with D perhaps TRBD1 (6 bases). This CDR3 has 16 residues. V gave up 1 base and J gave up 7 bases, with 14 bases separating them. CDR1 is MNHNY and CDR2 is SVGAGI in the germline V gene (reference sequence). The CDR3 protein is CASSYFSGGENSPLHF. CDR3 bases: TGTGCCAGCAGTTACTTCTCGGGGGGCGAGAATTCACCCCTCCACTTT.

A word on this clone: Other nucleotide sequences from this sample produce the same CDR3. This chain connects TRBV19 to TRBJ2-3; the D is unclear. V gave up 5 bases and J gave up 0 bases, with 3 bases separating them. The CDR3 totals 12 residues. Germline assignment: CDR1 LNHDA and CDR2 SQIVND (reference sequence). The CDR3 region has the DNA TGTGCCAGTAGTCCAAGCACAGATACGCAGTATTTT. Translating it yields CASSPSTDTQYF.

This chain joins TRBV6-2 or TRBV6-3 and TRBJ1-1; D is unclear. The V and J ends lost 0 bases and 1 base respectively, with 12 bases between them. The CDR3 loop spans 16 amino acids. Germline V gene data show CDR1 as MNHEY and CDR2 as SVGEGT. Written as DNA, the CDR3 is TGTGCCAGCAGTTACTCAATATACGGGAAGAACACTGAAGCTTTCTTT. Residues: CASSYSIYGKNTEAFF.

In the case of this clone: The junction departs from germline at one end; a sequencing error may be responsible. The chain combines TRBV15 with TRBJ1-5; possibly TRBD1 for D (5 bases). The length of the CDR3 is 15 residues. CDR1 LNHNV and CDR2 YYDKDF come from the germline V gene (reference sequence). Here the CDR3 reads CAASRSGGVGQPQHF. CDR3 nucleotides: TGTGCCGCCAGCAGATCTGGGGGGGTGGGCCAGCCCCAGCATTTT.